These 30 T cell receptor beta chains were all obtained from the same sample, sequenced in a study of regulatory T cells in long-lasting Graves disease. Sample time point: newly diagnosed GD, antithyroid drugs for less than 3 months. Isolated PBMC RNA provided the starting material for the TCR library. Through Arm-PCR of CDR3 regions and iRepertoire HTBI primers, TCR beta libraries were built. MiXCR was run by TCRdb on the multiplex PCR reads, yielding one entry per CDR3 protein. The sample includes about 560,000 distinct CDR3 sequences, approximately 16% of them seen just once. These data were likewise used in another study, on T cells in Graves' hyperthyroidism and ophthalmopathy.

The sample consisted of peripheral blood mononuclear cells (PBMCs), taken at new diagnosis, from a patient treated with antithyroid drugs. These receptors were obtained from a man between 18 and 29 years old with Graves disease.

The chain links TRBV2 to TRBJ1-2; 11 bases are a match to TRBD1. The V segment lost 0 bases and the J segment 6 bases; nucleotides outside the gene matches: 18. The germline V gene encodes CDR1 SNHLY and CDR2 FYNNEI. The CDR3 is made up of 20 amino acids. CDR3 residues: CASSEATLSGTGGFADGYTF. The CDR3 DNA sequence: TGTGCCAGCAGTGAAGCAACACTGTCCGGGACAGGGGGGTTCGCGGATGGCTACACCTTC.

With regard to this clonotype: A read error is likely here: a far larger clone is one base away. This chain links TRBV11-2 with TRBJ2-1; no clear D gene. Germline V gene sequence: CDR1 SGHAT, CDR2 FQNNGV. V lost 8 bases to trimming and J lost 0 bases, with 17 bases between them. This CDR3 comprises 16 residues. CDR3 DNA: TGTGCCAGCGGTTTGGAGATAGTACCCTCCTACAATGAGCAGTTCTTC. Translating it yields CASGLEIVPSYNEQFF.

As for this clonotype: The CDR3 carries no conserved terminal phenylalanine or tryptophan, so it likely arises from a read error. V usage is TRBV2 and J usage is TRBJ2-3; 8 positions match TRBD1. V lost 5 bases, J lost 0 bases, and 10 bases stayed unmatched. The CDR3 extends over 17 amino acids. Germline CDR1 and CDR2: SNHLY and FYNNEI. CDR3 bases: TGTGCCAGCAGTCGTTCAGGGGGCAGCACTAGCACAGATACGCAGTATCTT. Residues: CASSRSGGSTSTDTQYL.

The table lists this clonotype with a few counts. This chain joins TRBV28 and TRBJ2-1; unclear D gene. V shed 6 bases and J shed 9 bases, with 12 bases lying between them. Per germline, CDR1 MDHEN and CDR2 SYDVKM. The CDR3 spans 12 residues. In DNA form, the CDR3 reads TGTGCCAGCAGGTCGGGTGATAGTGAGCAGTTCTTC. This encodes CASRSGDSEQFF.

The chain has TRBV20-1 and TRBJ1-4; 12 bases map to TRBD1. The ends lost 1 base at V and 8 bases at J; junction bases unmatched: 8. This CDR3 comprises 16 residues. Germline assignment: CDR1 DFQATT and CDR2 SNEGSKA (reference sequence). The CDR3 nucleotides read TGCAGTGCTAGAGTTCCGGGACAGGGGGCGCGCGAAAAACTGTTTTTT. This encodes CSARVPGQGAREKLFF.

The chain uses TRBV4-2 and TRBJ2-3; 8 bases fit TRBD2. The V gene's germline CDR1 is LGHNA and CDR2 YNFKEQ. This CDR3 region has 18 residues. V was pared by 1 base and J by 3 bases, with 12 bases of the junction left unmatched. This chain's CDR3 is CASSQGPTSGGNTDTQYF. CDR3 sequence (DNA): TGTGCCAGCAGCCAAGGCCCTACTAGCGGAGGGAATACAGATACGCAGTATTTT.

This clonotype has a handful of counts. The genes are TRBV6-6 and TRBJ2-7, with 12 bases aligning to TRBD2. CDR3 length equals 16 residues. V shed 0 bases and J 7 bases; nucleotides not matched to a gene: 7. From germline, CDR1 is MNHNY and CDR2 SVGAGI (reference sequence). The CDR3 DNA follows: TGTGCCAGCAGTTACTCGGCGCTAGCGGGAGGGCTTGAGCAGTACTTC. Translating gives CASSYSALAGGLEQYF.

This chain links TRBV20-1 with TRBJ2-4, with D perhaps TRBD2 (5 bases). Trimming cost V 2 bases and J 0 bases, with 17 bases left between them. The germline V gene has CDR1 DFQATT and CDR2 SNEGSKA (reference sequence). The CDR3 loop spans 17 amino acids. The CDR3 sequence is CSARSPGFDLAKNIQYF. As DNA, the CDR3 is TGCAGTGCTAGATCCCCGGGATTTGACCTAGCCAAAAACATTCAGTACTTC.

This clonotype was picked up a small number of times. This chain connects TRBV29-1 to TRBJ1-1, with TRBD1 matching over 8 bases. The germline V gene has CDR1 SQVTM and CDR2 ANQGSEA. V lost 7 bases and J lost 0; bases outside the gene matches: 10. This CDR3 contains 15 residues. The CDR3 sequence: CSGRQGRPMNTEAFF. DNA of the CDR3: TGCAGCGGACGACAGGGGCGCCCCATGAACACTGAAGCTTTCTTT.

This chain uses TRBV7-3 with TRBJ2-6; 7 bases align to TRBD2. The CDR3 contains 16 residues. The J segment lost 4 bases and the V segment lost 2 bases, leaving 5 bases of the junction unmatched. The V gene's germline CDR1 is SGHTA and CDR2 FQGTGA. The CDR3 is CASSLYGGVGANVLTF. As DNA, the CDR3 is TGTGCCAGCAGCTTATATGGGGGGGTGGGGGCCAACGTCCTGACTTTC.

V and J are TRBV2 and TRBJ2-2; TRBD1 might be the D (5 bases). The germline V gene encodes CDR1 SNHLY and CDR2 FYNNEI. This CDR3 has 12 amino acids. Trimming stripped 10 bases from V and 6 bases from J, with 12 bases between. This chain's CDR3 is CANYRPAGELFF. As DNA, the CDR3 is TGTGCCAACTACAGGCCCGCCGGGGAGCTGTTTTTT.

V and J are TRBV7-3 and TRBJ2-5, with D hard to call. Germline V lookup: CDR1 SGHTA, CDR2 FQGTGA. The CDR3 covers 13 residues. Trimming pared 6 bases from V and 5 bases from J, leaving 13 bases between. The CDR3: CASSAWVGETQYF. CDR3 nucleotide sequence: TGTGCCAGCAGTGCGTGGGTTGGGGAGACCCAGTACTTC.

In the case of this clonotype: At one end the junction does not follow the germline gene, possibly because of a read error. Here the CDR3 DNA reads TGCAGTGCTAAAAGGGACAGCAACACTGGAGCTTTCTTT. Its translation is CSAKRDSNTGAFF. The genes are TRBV20-1 and TRBJ1-1; 7 bases line up with TRBD1. The germline V gene has CDR1 DFQATT and CDR2 SNEGSKA (reference sequence). The CDR3 consists of 13 residues.

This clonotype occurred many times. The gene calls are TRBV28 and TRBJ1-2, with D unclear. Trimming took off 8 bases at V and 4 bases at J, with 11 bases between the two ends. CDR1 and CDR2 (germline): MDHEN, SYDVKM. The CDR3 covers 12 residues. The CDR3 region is CASGRASYGYTF. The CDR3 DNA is TGTGCCAGCGGAAGGGCGAGCTATGGCTACACCTTC.

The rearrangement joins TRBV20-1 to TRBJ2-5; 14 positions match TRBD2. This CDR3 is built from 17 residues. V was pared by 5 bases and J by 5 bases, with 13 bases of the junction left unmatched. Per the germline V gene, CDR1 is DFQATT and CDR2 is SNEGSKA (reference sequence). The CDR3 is CSAPYKGLAGVEETQYF. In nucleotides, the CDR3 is TGCAGTGCTCCATATAAGGGACTAGCGGGAGTCGAGGAGACCCAGTACTTC.

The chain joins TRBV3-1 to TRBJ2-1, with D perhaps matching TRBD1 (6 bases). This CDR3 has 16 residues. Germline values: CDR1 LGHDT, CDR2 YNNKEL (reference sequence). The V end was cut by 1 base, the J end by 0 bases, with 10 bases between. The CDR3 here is CASSQGGHFSYNEQFF. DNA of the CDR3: TGTGCCAGCAGCCAAGGGGGACACTTCTCCTACAATGAGCAGTTCTTC.

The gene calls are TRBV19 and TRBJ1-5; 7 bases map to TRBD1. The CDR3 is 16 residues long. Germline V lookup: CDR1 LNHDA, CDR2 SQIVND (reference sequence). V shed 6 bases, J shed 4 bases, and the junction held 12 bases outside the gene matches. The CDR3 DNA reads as TGTGCCAGTAGGCTCGACAGGGAGTTGGGTAATCAGCCCCAGCATTTT. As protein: CASRLDRELGNQPQHF.

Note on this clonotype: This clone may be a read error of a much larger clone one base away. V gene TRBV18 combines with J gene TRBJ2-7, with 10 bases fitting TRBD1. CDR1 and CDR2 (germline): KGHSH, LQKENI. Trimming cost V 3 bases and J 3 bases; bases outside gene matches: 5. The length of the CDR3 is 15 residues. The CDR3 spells CASSPPRDRGYEQYF. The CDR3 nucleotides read TGTGCCAGCTCACCGCCCCGGGACAGGGGCTACGAGCAGTACTTC.

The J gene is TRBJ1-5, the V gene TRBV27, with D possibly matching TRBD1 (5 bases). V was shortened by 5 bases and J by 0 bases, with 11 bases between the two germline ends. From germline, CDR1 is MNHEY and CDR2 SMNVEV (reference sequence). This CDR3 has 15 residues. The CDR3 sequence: CASSPGGGSNQPQHF. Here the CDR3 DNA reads TGTGCCAGCAGTCCTGGGGGGGGTAGCAATCAGCCCCAGCATTTT.

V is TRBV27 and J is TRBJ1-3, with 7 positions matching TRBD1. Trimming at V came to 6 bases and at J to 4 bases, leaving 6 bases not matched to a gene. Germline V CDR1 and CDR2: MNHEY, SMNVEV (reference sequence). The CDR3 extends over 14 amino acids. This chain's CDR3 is CASRQGLTGNTIYF. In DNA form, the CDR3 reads TGTGCCAGCAGACAGGGGCTAACGGGAAACACCATATATTTT.

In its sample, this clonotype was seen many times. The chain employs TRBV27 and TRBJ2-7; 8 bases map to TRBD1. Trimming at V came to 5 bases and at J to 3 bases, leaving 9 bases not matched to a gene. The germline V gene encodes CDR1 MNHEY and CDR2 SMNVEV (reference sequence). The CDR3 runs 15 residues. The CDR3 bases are TGTGCCAGCAGTCAACGACAGGGGTTCGTCTACGAGCAGTACTTC. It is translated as CASSQRQGFVYEQYF.

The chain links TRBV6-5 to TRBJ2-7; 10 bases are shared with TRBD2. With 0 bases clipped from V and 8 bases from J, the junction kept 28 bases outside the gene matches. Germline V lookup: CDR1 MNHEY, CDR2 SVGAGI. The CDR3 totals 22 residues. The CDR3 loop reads CASSYSTLGGAGGPKGGSKQYF. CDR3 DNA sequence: TGTGCCAGCAGTTACTCGACCCTTGGAGGAGCGGGAGGGCCCAAAGGCGGGTCCAAGCAGTACTTC.

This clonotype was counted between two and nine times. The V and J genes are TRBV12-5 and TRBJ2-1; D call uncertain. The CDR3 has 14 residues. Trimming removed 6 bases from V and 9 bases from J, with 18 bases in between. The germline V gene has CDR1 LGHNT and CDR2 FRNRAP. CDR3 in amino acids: CASGDSLRGREQFF. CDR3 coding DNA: TGTGCTAGTGGCGACTCCCTCCGTGGGCGTGAGCAGTTCTTC.

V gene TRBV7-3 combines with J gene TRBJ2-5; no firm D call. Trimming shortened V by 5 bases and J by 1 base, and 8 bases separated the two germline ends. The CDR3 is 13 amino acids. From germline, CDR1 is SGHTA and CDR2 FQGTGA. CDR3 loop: CASSPSLQETQYF. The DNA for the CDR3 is TGTGCCAGCAGCCCGTCCCTCCAAGAGACCCAGTACTTC.

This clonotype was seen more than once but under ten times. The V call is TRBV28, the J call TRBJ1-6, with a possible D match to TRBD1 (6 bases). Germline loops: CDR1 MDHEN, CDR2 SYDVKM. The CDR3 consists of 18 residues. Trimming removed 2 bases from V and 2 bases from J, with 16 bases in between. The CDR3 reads CASSLRSGVSPYNSPLHF. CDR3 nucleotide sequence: TGTGCCAGCAGTTTAAGGTCAGGGGTTTCACCCTATAATTCACCCCTCCACTTT.

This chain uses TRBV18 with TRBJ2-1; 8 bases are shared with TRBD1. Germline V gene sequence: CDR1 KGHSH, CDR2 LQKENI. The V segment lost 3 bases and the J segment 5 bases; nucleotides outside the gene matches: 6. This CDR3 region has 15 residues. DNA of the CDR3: TGTGCCAGCTCACCGCAGGGGGCCACGGACAATGAGCAGTTCTTC. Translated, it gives CASSPQGATDNEQFF.

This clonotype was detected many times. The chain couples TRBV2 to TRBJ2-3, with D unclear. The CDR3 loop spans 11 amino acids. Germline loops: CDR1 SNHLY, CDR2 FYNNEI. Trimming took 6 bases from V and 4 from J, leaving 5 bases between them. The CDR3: CASRTADTQYF. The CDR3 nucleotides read TGTGCCAGCAGGACTGCAGATACGCAGTATTTT.

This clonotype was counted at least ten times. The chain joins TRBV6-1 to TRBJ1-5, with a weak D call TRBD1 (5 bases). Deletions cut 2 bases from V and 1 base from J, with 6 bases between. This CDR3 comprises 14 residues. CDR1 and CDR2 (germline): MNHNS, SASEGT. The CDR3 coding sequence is TGTGCCAGCAGTGAAAGGGACAGCAATCAGCCCCAGCATTTT. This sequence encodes CASSERDSNQPQHF.

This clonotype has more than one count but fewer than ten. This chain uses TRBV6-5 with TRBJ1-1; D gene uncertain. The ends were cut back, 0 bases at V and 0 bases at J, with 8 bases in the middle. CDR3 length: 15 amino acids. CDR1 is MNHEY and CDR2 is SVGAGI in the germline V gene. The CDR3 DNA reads TGTGCCAGCAGTTACTCGAGGGCGATGAACACTGAAGCTTTCTTT. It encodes CASSYSRAMNTEAFF.

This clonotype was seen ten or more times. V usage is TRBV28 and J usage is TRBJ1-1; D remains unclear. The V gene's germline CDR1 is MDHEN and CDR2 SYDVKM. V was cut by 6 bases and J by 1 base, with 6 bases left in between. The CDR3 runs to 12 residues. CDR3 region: CASRVQNTEAFF. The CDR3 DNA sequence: TGTGCCAGCAGGGTACAGAACACTGAAGCTTTCTTT.